The clone carrying this T cell receptor (beta chain) was seen once. There are 15 residues in the CDR3. With V trimmed by 3 bases and J by 0 bases, 2 bases remained unmatched. Looked up from germline, CDR1 is SNHLY and CDR2 is FYNNEI. This sample is drawn from a study of blood T cell repertoires in COVID-19. Study in general: The study drew acute and convalescent COVID-19 samples from the United States, Italy and Spain. PBMCs, B-cell-depleted T cells, or T cells provided the cDNA or gDNA that made up the material.

The authors' processing: Estimation of nucleated cell counts relied on the amplification of reference gene primers. The method was immunoSEQ multiplex PCR; TCRdb's version includes in-frame clones alone and lacks a portion of them. V and J calls and clone size are as listed in that table; D and trimming were resolved from the DNA. The sample gives about 140,000 clones, 75% to 85% of which show up once; approximately 5% is in the top ten. This chain connects TRBV2 to TRBJ2-1, with TRBD2 matching 7 bases. Sequencing was performed on peripheral blood. The source is a woman aged 45-65 years with acute or convalescent COVID-19. The DNA of the CDR3 is TGTGCCAGCAGTGAGCGGGGGAGCTCCTACAATGAGCAGTTCTTC. Residues: CASSERGSSYNEQFF.